One and the same sample provided the 32 T cell receptor beta chains below, sequenced in a study of blood T cell repertoires in COVID-19. This table comes from immunoSEQ multiplex PCR, and its TCRdb copy is limited to in-frame clones, with some not included. The data show over 120,000 clones, 80% seen once. Sequenced sample: peripheral blood. The receptors shown here come from a man aged 65 to 79 who had recovered from COVID-19.

This clone was detected only once. This rearrangement joins TRBV12-3 or TRBV12-4 to TRBJ2-1; 7 nucleotides match TRBD1. With 6 bases clipped from V and 6 bases from J, the junction kept 2 bases outside the gene matches. The length of the CDR3 is 12 residues. CDR3 protein: CASRPGGNEQFF. The CDR3, as DNA: TGTGCCAGCAGACCAGGGGGCAATGAGCAGTTCTTC.

This chain links TRBV18 with TRBJ2-7; weak D call: TRBD1 (7 bases). Trimming removed 0 bases from V and 3 bases from J, with 12 bases in between. This CDR3 has 15 amino acids. The germline V gene encodes CDR1 KGHSH and CDR2 LQKENI. CDR3 nucleotides: TGTGCCAGCTCACCACCGGAGGGGGCAGGCTACGAGCAGTACTTC. Amino acid sequence: CASSPPEGAGYEQYF. The full variable domain, its missing parts supplied by reference TRBV18 and TRBJ2-7, is NAGVMQNPRHLVRRRGQEARLRCSPMKGHSHVYWYRQLPEEGLKFMVYLQKENIIDESGMPKERFSAEFPKEGPSILRIQQVVRGDSAAYFCASSPPEGAGYEQYFGPGTRLTVT.

This rearrangement joins TRBV5-1 to TRBJ2-5; perhaps TRBD2 as D (6 bases). There are 15 residues in the CDR3. The germline V gene has CDR1 SGHRS and CDR2 YFSETQ. The V gene lost 2 bases and the J gene lost 5 bases, with 16 bases spanning the gap. CDR3 sequence (DNA): TGCGCCAGCAGCTTAGCGGCAAGGGGAGGTGAGACCCAGTACTTC. Protein product: CASSLAARGGETQYF.

This clone has just a few counts. This chain uses TRBV3-1 (or the pseudogene TRBV3-2) with TRBJ2-7; 13 bases line up with TRBD2. Germline V CDR1 and CDR2: LGHDT, YNNKEL (reference sequence). The junction had 2 bases not matched to a gene; V was cut back by 1 base and J by 2 bases. This CDR3 contains 16 residues. The CDR3 nucleotides are TGTGCCAGCAGCCAAGGGACTAGCGGGAGACCCTACGAGCAGTACTTC. Amino acid sequence: CASSQGTSGRPYEQYF.

This clone has a single count. The chain carries TRBV3-1 (or the pseudogene TRBV3-2) and TRBJ2-3; 10 bases agree with TRBD1. Per germline, CDR1 LGHDT and CDR2 YNNKEL (reference sequence). With V trimmed by 5 bases and J by 6 bases, 11 bases remained unmatched. There are 16 residues in the CDR3. The CDR3 DNA is TGTGCCAGCAGCTCTCTCGGGACAGGGGTTGTGGATACGCAGTATTTT. Its translation is CASSSLGTGVVDTQYF.

The V and J genes are TRBV27 and TRBJ2-3, with D maybe TRBD2 (6 bases). V was pared by 6 bases and J by 2 bases, with 21 bases between. In germline, CDR1 is MNHEY, CDR2 SMNVEV (reference sequence). This CDR3 is built from 17 residues. In nucleotides, the CDR3 is TGTGCCAGCAGCCAGTCCTTCTTTAGCGGACTCACAGATACGCAGTATTTT. It yields the protein CASSQSFFSGLTDTQYF.

The chain joins TRBV4-1 to TRBJ1-6, with 7 bases lining up with TRBD1. This CDR3 has 16 residues. V lost 0 bases, J lost 7 bases, and 6 bases stayed unmatched. Germline values: CDR1 MGHRA, CDR2 YSYEKL. The CDR3 region is CASSQDGQGGNSPLHF. For the CDR3, the DNA is TGCGCCAGCAGCCAAGATGGGCAGGGGGGCAATTCACCCCTCCACTTT.

The chain couples TRBV2 to TRBJ2-7, with 8 nucleotides matching TRBD2. The ends lost 10 bases at V and 2 bases at J; junction bases unmatched: 7. CDR1 is SNHLY and CDR2 is FYNNEI in the germline V gene. The CDR3 has 13 residues. The DNA of the CDR3 is TGTGCCATTGGCGGGAGGCCCACCTACGAGCAGTACTTC. Translating it yields CAIGGRPTYEQYF.

A few counts support this clone. The chain links TRBV7-9 to TRBJ1-3, with D perhaps TRBD1 (6 bases). CDR3 size: 14 residues. Trimming shortened V by 5 bases and J by 5 bases, and 13 bases separated the two germline ends. Germline-derived CDR1 and CDR2 are SEHNR and FQNEAQ (reference sequence). Written as DNA, the CDR3 is TGTGCCAGCAGCCCCGGGACAAGTAGAAACACCATATATTTT. Protein sequence: CASSPGTSRNTIYF.

This clone was recorded once. This chain uses TRBV18 with TRBJ1-1; the match to TRBD1 covers 9 bases. The CDR3 covers 17 residues. CDR1 is KGHSH, CDR2 LQKENI, per germline. The ends lost 1 base at V and 5 bases at J; junction bases unmatched: 11. The chain's CDR3 is CASSPRRTGESGTEAFF. In DNA, the CDR3 is TGTGCCAGCTCACCACGTCGGACAGGGGAGAGTGGGACTGAAGCTTTCTTT.

This clone has only a few counts. V and J are TRBV2 and TRBJ2-6; D might be TRBD2 (6 bases). Trimming took off 0 bases at V and 0 bases at J, with 9 bases between the two ends. Germline loops: CDR1 SNHLY, CDR2 FYNNEI. The CDR3 extends over 17 amino acids. CDR3 sequence reads: CASSEADYFSGANVLTF. CDR3 sequence (DNA): TGTGCCAGCAGTGAAGCGGACTATTTCTCTGGGGCCAACGTCCTGACTTTC.

This clone was seen a few times. This rearrangement joins TRBV10-1 to TRBJ2-5, with D perhaps matching TRBD1 (5 bases). This CDR3 is built from 15 residues. Trimming removed 2 bases from V and 1 base from J, with 11 bases in between. Per germline, CDR1 WNHNN and CDR2 SYGVQD (reference sequence). CDR3 protein: CASSEAGHSQETQYF. The CDR3 DNA reads TGCGCCAGCAGTGAGGCCGGACACAGCCAAGAGACCCAGTACTTC.

This clone was detected a few times. V gene TRBV9 combines with J gene TRBJ2-1, with D possibly matching TRBD1 (6 bases). The germline CDR1 and CDR2 sequences are SGDLS and YYNGEE. Trimming removed 3 bases at V and 7 bases at J, with 17 bases between. CDR3 size: 15 residues. The CDR3 region is CASSAGVRGWNEQFF. In nucleotides, the CDR3 is TGTGCCAGCAGCGCAGGGGTAAGGGGATGGAATGAGCAGTTCTTC.

J is TRBJ2-3 and V is TRBV2; 10 positions match TRBD2. CDR3 length equals 15 residues. Germline V gene sequence: CDR1 SNHLY, CDR2 FYNNEI. V lost 5 bases to trimming and J lost 2 bases; unmatched junction nucleotides: 4. The CDR3 bases are TGTGCCAGCAGTTACGGACTAGCGGACACAGATACGCAGTATTTT. Its translation: CASSYGLADTDTQYF.

This rearrangement joins TRBV27 to TRBJ2-3; D is perhaps TRBD2 (7 bases). Germline lookup yields CDR1 MNHEY and CDR2 SMNVEV (reference sequence). V was shortened by 4 bases and J by 4 bases, with 15 bases between the two germline ends. This CDR3 spans 15 amino acids. The CDR3 nucleotides read TGTGCCAGCAGTTCCACGGACAGCGGGGCAGATACGCAGTATTTT. This gives the protein CASSSTDSGADTQYF.

The chain joins TRBV6-5 to TRBJ2-7; perhaps TRBD1 as D (5 bases). CDR3 length: 12 amino acids. Germline CDR1 is MNHEY and CDR2 is SVGAGI. V was shortened by 6 bases and J by 1 base, with 7 bases between the two germline ends. This CDR3 reads CASRDKSYEQYF. Written as DNA, the CDR3 is TGTGCCAGCAGGGACAAGTCCTACGAGCAGTACTTC.

V is TRBV30 and J is TRBJ1-5; 7 bases match TRBD1. Trimming at V came to 2 bases and at J to 7 bases, leaving 11 bases not matched to a gene. The CDR3 runs to 15 residues. Germline V gives CDR1 GTSNPN, CDR2 SVGIG (reference sequence). CDR3: CAWSPGQVNTQPQHF. DNA of the CDR3: TGTGCCTGGAGTCCCGGACAGGTTAATACGCAGCCCCAGCATTTT.

The chain links TRBV9 to TRBJ2-3, with TRBD2 matching 10 bases. Germline V lookup: CDR1 SGDLS, CDR2 YYNGEE. The CDR3 consists of 16 residues. Losses at the gene ends were 3 bases for V and 3 bases for J; bases not matched to a gene: 7. The CDR3 reads CASSARAGGETDTQYF. In DNA, the CDR3 is TGTGCCAGCAGCGCCAGAGCGGGAGGGGAGACAGATACGCAGTATTTT.

The genes are TRBV27 and TRBJ2-7, with TRBD2 as a possible D gene (6 bases). This CDR3 is built from 15 residues. The germline CDR1 and CDR2 sequences are MNHEY and SMNVEV (reference sequence). Between the trimmed V and J ends, which lost 6 bases and 6 bases, there was a span of 21 bases. CDR3 sequence reads: CASSQFPLGGSEQYF. The CDR3 DNA reads as TGTGCCAGCAGCCAGTTCCCTTTGGGGGGTTCCGAGCAGTACTTC.

Only a few counts were recorded for this clone. This CDR3 is CASSYRLDGYTF. The CDR3 DNA follows: TGTGCCAGCAGCTATAGACTCGATGGCTACACCTTC. V is TRBV5-5 and J is TRBJ1-2; D unresolved. V lost 3 bases to trimming and J lost 6 bases, with 9 bases between them. The germline V gene has CDR1 SGHKS and CDR2 YYEKEE (reference sequence). The CDR3 covers 12 residues.

This chain uses TRBV7-6 with TRBJ2-5, with 10 bases lining up with TRBD2. Germline V gene data show CDR1 as SGHVS and CDR2 as FNYEAQ. The CDR3 contains 17 residues. With V trimmed by 1 base and J by 1 base, 6 bases remained unmatched. The CDR3 sequence: CASSLVPWTSGQETQYF. The CDR3 DNA is TGTGCCAGCAGCTTAGTTCCGTGGACTAGCGGCCAAGAGACCCAGTACTTC.

This chain links TRBV7-3 with TRBJ2-3, with D maybe TRBD2 (6 bases). Germline CDR1 and CDR2: SGHTA and FQGTGA. Trimming left V 3 bases short and J 2 bases short, with 12 bases between. The CDR3 consists of 15 residues. For the CDR3, the DNA is TGTGCCAGCAGCTTTAGCGGAGGCAACACAGATACGCAGTATTTT. It is translated as CASSFSGGNTDTQYF.

V usage is TRBV7-8 and J usage is TRBJ2-1; 10 bases align to TRBD1. The CDR3 totals 15 residues. The V gene end was trimmed by 7 bases and the J gene end by 4 bases; junction bases not matched to a gene: 7. The germline CDR1 and CDR2 sequences are SGHVS and FQNEAQ. CDR3 coding DNA: TGTGCCAGCACCGGGGGGACAGGGGTGTACAATGAGCAGTTCTTC. Translation gives CASTGGTGVYNEQFF.

The chain uses TRBV25-1 and TRBJ2-7, with TRBD2 matching 13 bases. V shed 5 bases, J shed 6 bases, and the junction held 16 bases outside the gene matches. Germline V gene lookup returns CDR1 MGHDK and CDR2 SYGVNS. The CDR3 sequence is 18 residues long. CDR3 DNA sequence: TGTGCCAGCAGTCGCTCGACTAGCGGGAGGACCCATTCCGCCGAGCAGTACTTC. It is translated as CASSRSTSGRTHSAEQYF.

The table lists this clone with a few counts. This chain connects TRBV11-2 to TRBJ1-3, with 11 bases identical to TRBD1. The V segment lost 3 bases and the J segment 2 bases; nucleotides outside the gene matches: 0. CDR1 and CDR2 from the germline V gene are SGHAT and FQNNGV. The CDR3 length is 15 residues. CDR3 region: CASSLDRGPGNTIYF. For the CDR3, the DNA is TGTGCCAGCAGCTTGGACAGGGGGCCTGGAAACACCATATATTTT.

In its sample, this clone was seen a few times. This chain connects TRBV21-1 to TRBJ2-5; TRBD2 was called by the table and not checked on the DNA. TRBV21-1 is an annotated pseudogene. There are 14 residues in the CDR3. The CDR3 spells CASSHRLAEETQYF. CDR3 nucleotide sequence: TGTGCCAGCAGCCACAGACTAGCTGAGGAGACCCAGTACTTC.

V gene TRBV6-5 combines with J gene TRBJ1-6, with D hard to call. The CDR3 runs 16 residues. V dropped 2 bases and J dropped 7 bases, with 15 bases sitting between them. Looked up from germline, CDR1 is MNHEY and CDR2 is SVGAGI. The CDR3 is CASSYTHGSLNSPLHF. In DNA, the CDR3 is TGTGCCAGCAGTTACACTCACGGGTCTCTGAATTCACCCCTCCACTTT.

This chain connects TRBV12-5 to TRBJ1-6, with a tentative D call TRBD1 (5 bases). CDR1 and CDR2 (germline): LGHNT, FRNRAP. This CDR3 is 16 amino acids long. Trimming took off 5 bases at V and 0 bases at J, with 11 bases between the two ends. As DNA, the CDR3 is TGTGCTAGTGGTACGGCGGGGGGCTCCTATAATTCACCCCTCCACTTT. This gives the protein CASGTAGGSYNSPLHF. The full variable domain, completed using reference TRBV12-5 and TRBJ1-6, is DARVTQTPRHKVTEMGQEVTMRCQPILGHNTVFWYRQTMMQGLELLAYFRNRAPLDDSGMPKDRFSAEMPDATLATLKIQPSEPRDSAVYFCASGTAGGSYNSPLHFGNGTRLTVT.

This chain joins TRBV11-2 and TRBJ1-6; 10 bases match TRBD1. This CDR3 spans 16 amino acids. V trimming: 2 bases; J trimming: 4 bases; junction bases outside the gene matches: 2. Per the germline V gene, CDR1 is SGHAT and CDR2 is FQNNGV. For the CDR3, the DNA is TGTGCCAGCAGCTTACAGGGACAGGGGTATAATTCACCCCTCCACTTT. Encoded protein: CASSLQGQGYNSPLHF. The full variable domain, with the rest looked up from reference TRBV11-2 and TRBJ1-6, is EAGVAQSPRYKIIEKRQSVAFWCNPISGHATLYWYQQILGQGPKLLIQFQNNGVVDDSQLPKDRFSAERLKGVDSTLKIQPAKLEDSAVYLCASSLQGQGYNSPLHFGNGTRLTVT.

This clone has only a few counts. The germline gene is not matched at one end of the junction; a read error may be the cause. This chain links TRBV12-3 or TRBV12-4 with TRBJ2-5; 9 bases match TRBD2. The CDR3 loop spans 13 amino acids. DNA of the CDR3: TGTGCCAGCAGCTTAGCGGGAGAGAAGACCCAGTACTTC. Residues: CASSLAGEKTQYF.

For the CDR3, the DNA is TGTGCCACCAGCAGAGAGGGACAGAGACAAGAGACCCAGTACTTC. It specifies CATSREGQRQETQYF. The rearrangement joins TRBV15 to TRBJ2-5; TRBD1 agrees at 7 bases. This CDR3 contains 15 residues. V dropped 0 bases and J dropped 2; count of bases not matched to a gene: 3. The germline V gene has CDR1 LNHNV and CDR2 YYDKDF (reference sequence).

V gene TRBV6-5 combines with J gene TRBJ2-5; TRBD2 is a possible D gene (5 bases). V lost 5 bases and J 4 bases, leaving 14 bases between the germline ends. CDR1 and CDR2 (germline): MNHEY, SVGAGI. The CDR3 totals 14 residues. CDR3 DNA: TGTGCCAGCAGTCCCGAACCAGGAGGAGAGACCCAGTACTTC. Its protein product is CASSPEPGGETQYF.